This T cell receptor beta chain was captured in a study of T cells in Graves' hyperthyroidism and ophthalmopathy. Details on this clonotype: Its antigen is as yet unknown.

Newly diagnosed patients aged 18 to 65 had hyperthyroidism of under 2 months' duration. It was 8 to 10 ml of fresh peripheral blood that supplied the PBMCs. Amplification targeted TCR beta CDR3 regions from RNA transcripts. The TCR CDR3 first-round RT-PCR relied on the HTBI primer set. One entry per CDR3 protein, called by TCRdb with MiXCR from the multiplex PCR reads. Among about 480,000 distinct CDR3 sequences listed, about an eighth were seen once. Germline CDR1 reads PRHDT; CDR2 reads FYEKMQ (reference sequence). V lost 2 bases and J lost 6, with 14 bases in between. There are 14 residues in the CDR3. Overall study findings and caveats: Ophthalmopathy stood apart from stable hyperthyroidism in a 13 V-J model.

This receptor was identified in a woman between 18 and 30 years old with Graves' hyperthyroidism. The V and J genes are TRBV13 and TRBJ2-7; D is ambiguous. The sample consisted of blood. The CDR3 reads CASSLMSNLGEQYV. For the CDR3, the DNA is TGTGCCAGCAGCTTAATGTCTAACCTTGGCGAGCAGTACGTC.